This T cell receptor beta chain was retrieved from a study of control samples from healthy donors and cancer patients (dated by TCRdb to 2020 to 2021). This clone was seen once. Which antigen it targets is not known. No base quality information exists; no much larger clone differs at one position. The library was made by the immunoSEQ multiplex PCR assay. TCRdb re-hosts the immuneACCESS table, in-frame sequences only. Its copies lack some clones; in the studies checked, an unresolved V gene accounts for under half of them, and the cause for the rest is not known. The table for this sample lists roughly 180,000 clones; 94% of them were counted only once. Approximately 1.4% of the sample is in the top ten clones. V sheds 7 bases and J sheds 10 bases, leaving 19 bases between their ends. The CDR1 and CDR2 encoded by the germline V gene (reference sequence) are MNHNY and SVGAGI. There are 13 amino acids in the CDR3, from cysteine to phenylalanine inclusive. Only CDR3 DNA is held: 39 bases, read in frame from base 1.

The clonotype originates from a young woman in good health. Sequenced material: blood. The rearrangement combines TRBV6-6 with TRBJ1-1, and TRBD1 may be the D gene, going by 5 matching bases. The CDR3 reads as follows: CASTARREGSAFF. The base sequence is TGTGCCAGCACCGCCCGGAGGGAGGGGTCAGCTTTCTTT.